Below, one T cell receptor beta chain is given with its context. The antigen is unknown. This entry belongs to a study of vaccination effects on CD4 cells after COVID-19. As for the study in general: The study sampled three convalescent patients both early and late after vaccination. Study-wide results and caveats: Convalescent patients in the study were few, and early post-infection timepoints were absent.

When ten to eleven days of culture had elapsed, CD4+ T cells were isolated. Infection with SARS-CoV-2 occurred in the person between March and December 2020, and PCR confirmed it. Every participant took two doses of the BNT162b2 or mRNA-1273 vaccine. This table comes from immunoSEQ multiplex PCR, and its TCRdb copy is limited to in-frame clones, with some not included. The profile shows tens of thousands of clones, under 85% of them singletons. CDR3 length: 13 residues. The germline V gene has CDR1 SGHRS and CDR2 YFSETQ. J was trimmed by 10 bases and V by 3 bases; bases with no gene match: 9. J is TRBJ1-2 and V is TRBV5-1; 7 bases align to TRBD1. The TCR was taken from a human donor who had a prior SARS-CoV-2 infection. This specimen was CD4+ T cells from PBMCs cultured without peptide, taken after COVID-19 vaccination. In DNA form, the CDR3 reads TGCGCCAGCAGCTGGGACAGAACTATAATCTACACCTTC. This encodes CASSWDRTIIYTF.